Each of the 28 T cell receptor beta chains below was sequenced from the same sample in a study of Ad26.COV2.S vaccination and SARS-CoV-2 variants. Treatment meaning: 19 received Ad26.COV2.S at low or high dose, single or two shots; roughly 5 received placebo; per-sample allocation not given. Material that was analyzed had been drawn on day 63 after the first vaccine or placebo injection. TCRdb keeps only in-frame clones here, not all; method: immunoSEQ multiplex PCR. Among approximately 410,000 clones listed, about 90% were seen once. The specimen comprised peripheral blood, sampled in a trial of Ad26.COV2.S vaccine versus placebo. The receptors were gathered from a person between 18 and 59 years old who received the Ad26.COV2.S COVID-19 vaccine or a placebo.

The chain links TRBV11-2 to TRBJ2-2; perhaps TRBD2 as D (6 bases). Germline V lookup: CDR1 SGHAT, CDR2 FQNNGV. The CDR3 loop spans 14 amino acids. Trimming shortened V by 7 bases and J by 0 bases, and 9 bases separated the two germline ends. The CDR3 nucleotides are TGTGCCAGCAAGGGACTGCCGAACACCGGGGAGCTGTTTTTT. It is translated as CASKGLPNTGELFF. Looking up the rest from reference TRBV11-2 and TRBJ2-2 gives the full variable domain: EAGVAQSPRYKIIEKRQSVAFWCNPISGHATLYWYQQILGQGPKLLIQFQNNGVVDDSQLPKDRFSAERLKGVDSTLKIQPAKLEDSAVYLCASKGLPNTGELFFGEGSRLTVL.

The chain carries TRBV28 and TRBJ2-3, with a tentative D call TRBD2 (6 bases). The CDR3 has 16 residues. The germline CDR1 and CDR2 sequences are MDHEN and SYDVKM. Trimming cost V 5 bases and J 0 bases, with 15 bases left between them. The CDR3 is CASSPAGTYSTDTQYF. The CDR3 nucleotides are TGTGCCAGCAGTCCCGCCGGGACTTATAGCACAGATACGCAGTATTTT. Together with reference TRBV28 and TRBJ2-3, the CDR3 gives the full variable domain: DVKVTQSSRYLVKRTGEKVFLECVQDMDHENMFWYRQDPGLGLRLIYFSYDVKMKEKGDIPEGYSVSREKKERFSLILESASTNQTSMYLCASSPAGTYSTDTQYFGPGTRLTVL.

This sequence joins TRBV12-3 or TRBV12-4 and TRBJ1-1, with D perhaps matching TRBD1 (5 bases). The CDR3 runs to 12 residues. The V end lost 8 bases, the J end lost 6 bases, and 13 bases lay between the germline ends. This CDR3 reads CASGILGAEAFF. The DNA for the CDR3 is TGTGCCAGCGGCATCTTAGGGGCTGAAGCTTTCTTT.

The chain couples TRBV3-1 (or the pseudogene TRBV3-2) to TRBJ2-5, with 12 bases that match TRBD2. Germline V gene lookup returns CDR1 LGHDT and CDR2 YNNKEL (reference sequence). This CDR3 comprises 16 residues. J was trimmed by 4 bases and V by 4 bases; bases with no gene match: 7. Here the CDR3 reads CASSRRLAGDSETQYF. The CDR3 DNA is TGTGCCAGCAGCCGTCGACTAGCGGGAGACTCAGAGACCCAGTACTTC.

This chain joins TRBV6-2 or TRBV6-3 and TRBJ2-3; D is perhaps TRBD1 (5 bases). CDR3 length: 14 amino acids. V was cut by 4 bases and J by 4 bases, with 12 bases left in between. Germline CDR1 is MNHEY and CDR2 is SVGEGT. The CDR3 DNA follows: TGTGCCAGCAGTTGGTTAACAGGTCCAGATACGCAGTATTTT. This gives the protein CASSWLTGPDTQYF.

A single count supports this clone. The J gene is TRBJ2-5, the V gene TRBV5-6, with 10 bases identical to TRBD1. The ends lost 9 bases at V and 5 bases at J; junction bases unmatched: 19. Germline CDR1 is SGHDT and CDR2 is YYEEEE. The CDR3 spans 17 residues. The DNA for the CDR3 is TGTGCCACAAACCCCGGGTTGAAGACAGGGGGCTTTGAGACCCAGTACTTC. Translation gives CATNPGLKTGGFETQYF.

This chain joins TRBV9 and TRBJ2-3; no definite D call. Germline V gives CDR1 SGDLS, CDR2 YYNGEE. Deletions cut 0 bases from V and 2 bases from J, with 13 bases between. The CDR3 totals 16 residues. The CDR3: CASSVAGTPTTDTQYF. The CDR3 nucleotides are TGTGCCAGCAGCGTAGCTGGCACCCCTACCACAGATACGCAGTATTTT.

This clone was observed a single time. The chain uses TRBV7-9 and TRBJ1-3; D perhaps matches TRBD1 (6 bases). This CDR3 has 18 residues. Trimming took off 5 bases at V and 0 bases at J, with 20 bases between the two ends. Germline V gene sequence: CDR1 SEHNR, CDR2 FQNEAQ (reference sequence). The CDR3 here is CASSLTPGQKGSGNTIYF. DNA of the CDR3: TGTGCCAGCAGCCTTACCCCCGGACAGAAGGGCTCTGGAAACACCATATATTTT.

This clone was seen a few times. The chain is built from TRBV6-6 and TRBJ2-2; a weak D match, TRBD1 (6 bases). The V gene's germline CDR1 is MNHNY and CDR2 SVGAGI (reference sequence). Trimming pared 3 bases from V and 5 bases from J, leaving 13 bases between. The CDR3 runs to 15 residues. CDR3 amino acids: CASSYYRVETGELFF. CDR3 coding DNA: TGTGCCAGCAGTTATTACAGGGTTGAGACCGGGGAGCTGTTTTTT.

The chain employs TRBV19 and TRBJ2-6; TRBD2 matches 9 bases. Germline trimming cut 5 bases from V and 0 bases from J; bases unmatched to any gene: 8. Germline assignment: CDR1 LNHDA and CDR2 SQIVND (reference sequence). This CDR3 region has 18 residues. The CDR3 loop is CASSSLAGLSSGANVLTF. The CDR3 bases are TGTGCCAGTAGTTCCCTAGCGGGGTTAAGCTCTGGGGCCAACGTCCTGACTTTC.

This chain uses TRBV30 with TRBJ1-2, with D maybe TRBD1 (5 bases). V dropped 4 bases and J dropped 4 bases, with 13 bases sitting between them. The CDR3 length is 13 residues. CDR1 and CDR2 from the germline V gene are GTSNPN and SVGIG (reference sequence). The CDR3 reads CAWTRDGTYGYTF. The DNA for the CDR3 is TGTGCCTGGACCCGGGACGGAACCTATGGCTACACCTTC.

The rearrangement joins TRBV14 to TRBJ2-1; unclear D gene. CDR1 and CDR2 from the germline V gene are SGHDN and FVKESK. V gave up 4 bases and J gave up 0 bases, with 7 bases separating them. The CDR3 loop spans 14 amino acids. The CDR3 DNA is TGTGCCAGCAGCCCTGGCAGCTCCTACAATGAGCAGTTCTTC. It encodes CASSPGSSYNEQFF.

V and J are TRBV24-1 and TRBJ2-1, with 8 bases fitting TRBD2. Germline loops: CDR1 KGHDR, CDR2 SFDVKD. V trimming: 7 bases; J trimming: 9 bases; junction bases outside the gene matches: 13. The length of the CDR3 is 15 residues. CDR3 protein: CATSPTGSGKGEQFF. CDR3 DNA: TGTGCCACCAGCCCGACAGGTAGCGGGAAGGGTGAGCAGTTCTTC.

The V and J genes are TRBV5-8 and TRBJ1-6; TRBD1 is a possible D gene (5 bases). Trimming cost V 1 base and J 12 bases, with 14 bases left between them. Germline lookup yields CDR1 SGHTS and CDR2 YDEGEE. This CDR3 region has 14 residues. This CDR3 reads CASSLLAPRGPLHF. Here the CDR3 DNA reads TGTGCCAGCAGCTTGCTGGCACCTAGGGGACCCCTCCACTTT.

There are many counts of this clone. The chain joins TRBV5-1 to TRBJ2-1; a possible D gene is TRBD1 (6 bases). V lost 6 bases to trimming and J lost 3 bases, with 16 bases between them. This CDR3 region has 15 residues. Germline V gene lookup returns CDR1 SGHRS and CDR2 YFSETQ. CDR3: CASKNRDNYYNEQFF. The CDR3 nucleotides are TGCGCCAGCAAGAACCGGGACAACTACTACAATGAGCAGTTCTTC.

As for this clone: Other DNA sequences from this sample encode an identical CDR3 as well. CDR3 loop: CASSLGGDTQYF. Here the CDR3 DNA reads TGTGCCAGCAGTCTCGGAGGGGATACGCAGTATTTT. The chain joins TRBV12-3 or TRBV12-4 to TRBJ2-3, with TRBD2 as a possible D gene (6 bases). Trimming took off 5 bases at V and 6 bases at J, with 9 bases between the two ends. The CDR3 totals 12 residues.

This clone was observed a few times. V gene TRBV30 combines with J gene TRBJ1-4; 8 nucleotides match TRBD1. Germline trimming cut 5 bases from V and 4 bases from J; bases unmatched to any gene: 6. The CDR3 has 14 amino acids. The V gene's germline CDR1 is GTSNPN and CDR2 SVGIG (reference sequence). This chain's CDR3 is CAWGRTGLNEKLFF. The CDR3 coding sequence is TGTGCCTGGGGTCGGACAGGGCTTAATGAAAAACTGTTTTTT.

The chain has TRBV3-1 (or the pseudogene TRBV3-2) and TRBJ1-1; D remains ambiguous. This CDR3 has 14 amino acids. Germline values: CDR1 LGHDT, CDR2 YNNKEL (reference sequence). V dropped 4 bases and J dropped 1 base, with 10 bases sitting between them. CDR3 DNA: TGTGCCAGCAGCCCCTGGTTAGGGAACACTGAAGCTTTCTTT. Its protein is CASSPWLGNTEAFF.

The chain has TRBV13 and TRBJ2-1; 7 positions match TRBD2. Looked up from germline, CDR1 is PRHDT and CDR2 is FYEKMQ (reference sequence). V lost 7 bases, J lost 6 bases, and 12 bases stayed unmatched. The CDR3 contains 15 residues. The CDR3 nucleotides are TGTGCCAGCAAAACGCGGGGAGGGGAACCCAATGAGCAGTTCTTC. It encodes CASKTRGGEPNEQFF. The full variable domain, its missing parts supplied by reference TRBV13 and TRBJ2-1, is AAGVIQSPRHLIKEKRETATLKCYPIPRHDTVYWYQQGPGQDPQFLISFYEKMQSDKGSIPDRFSAQQFSDYHSELNMSSLELGDSALYFCASKTRGGEPNEQFFGPGTRLTVL.

The chain carries TRBV27 and TRBJ2-5, with a weak D call TRBD1 (6 bases). CDR1 is MNHEY, CDR2 SMNVEV, per germline (reference sequence). V shed 5 bases and J shed 4 bases, with 26 bases lying between them. This CDR3 is 18 amino acids long. CDR3 region: CASSPRITTGVFGETQYF. The CDR3 coding sequence is TGTGCCAGCAGTCCGCGGATAACGACAGGCGTGTTTGGAGAGACCCAGTACTTC.

The chain joins TRBV29-1 to TRBJ1-4, with unresolved D. Germline assignment: CDR1 SQVTM and CDR2 ANQGSEA. This CDR3 has 12 amino acids. V was clipped by 7 bases and J by 4 bases, with 10 bases between them. CDR3 residues: CSARLGNEKLFF. The DNA of the CDR3 is TGCAGCGCCAGGTTGGGTAATGAAAAACTGTTTTTT.

The chain couples TRBV18 to TRBJ2-7; possibly TRBD1 for D (5 bases). This CDR3 is built from 13 residues. Trimming cost V 3 bases and J 3 bases, with 9 bases left between them. Germline CDR1 KGHSH, CDR2 LQKENI. CDR3 amino acids: CASSPAQGYEQYF. As DNA, the CDR3 is TGTGCCAGCTCACCGGCGCAGGGCTACGAGCAGTACTTC. The full variable domain, its missing parts supplied by reference TRBV18 and TRBJ2-7, is NAGVMQNPRHLVRRRGQEARLRCSPMKGHSHVYWYRQLPEEGLKFMVYLQKENIIDESGMPKERFSAEFPKEGPSILRIQQVVRGDSAAYFCASSPAQGYEQYFGPGTRLTVT.

CDR3 DNA: TGTGCCAGCAGCCTTAGCCCTAATGAAAAACTGTTTTTT. This translates into CASSLSPNEKLFF. V and J are TRBV5-8 and TRBJ1-4; D call uncertain. The V end lost 4 bases, the J end lost 3 bases, and 7 bases lay between the germline ends. This CDR3 is 13 amino acids long. CDR1 and CDR2 from the germline V gene are SGHTS and YDEGEE.

The CDR3 is CASSLPRLDRAPHTQYF. In DNA form, the CDR3 reads TGTGCCAGCAGCCTACCTCGACTGGATCGTGCACCCCATACGCAGTATTTT. The chain recombines TRBV5-6 with TRBJ2-3; unclear D gene. Germline assignment: CDR1 SGHDT and CDR2 YYEEEE. V was trimmed by 4 bases and J by 7 bases, leaving 25 bases between them. This CDR3 contains 17 residues.

V is TRBV7-6 and J is TRBJ2-1, with 8 bases fitting TRBD2. The V gene end was trimmed by 2 bases and the J gene end by 8 bases; junction bases not matched to a gene: 17. The CDR3 loop spans 18 amino acids. Germline-derived CDR1 and CDR2 are SGHVS and FNYEAQ. CDR3 bases: TGTGCCAGCAGCTTACGACCTGCCGGGGGGGCTAGGATGGATGAGCAGTTCTTC. Encoded protein: CASSLRPAGGARMDEQFF.

The chain joins TRBV2 to TRBJ1-5, with D uncertain. The germline gives CDR1 SNHLY, CDR2 FYNNEI. The CDR3 spans 12 residues. The V end lost 4 bases, the J end lost 4 bases, and 5 bases lay between the germline ends. CDR3 DNA: TGTGCCAGCAGTGGGCATAATCAGCCCCAGCATTTT. The encoded protein is CASSGHNQPQHF. The whole variable domain, filled in from reference TRBV2 and TRBJ1-5, reads EPEVTQTPSHQVTQMGQEVILRCVPISNHLYFYWYRQILGQKVEFLVSFYNNEISEKSEIFDDQFSVERPDGSNFTLKIRSTKLEDSAMYFCASSGHNQPQHFGDGTRLSIL.

For this clone: Distinct nucleotide sequences in the sample also encode this CDR3. The chain carries TRBV27 and TRBJ1-1; TRBD1 aligns across 7 bases. Trimming at V came to 3 bases and at J to 1 base, leaving 2 bases not matched to a gene. This CDR3 spans 14 amino acids. From germline, CDR1 is MNHEY and CDR2 SMNVEV (reference sequence). In DNA form, the CDR3 reads TGTGCCAGCAGTTTGTACAGGGGGAACACTGAAGCTTTCTTT. Its protein product is CASSLYRGNTEAFF.

V usage is TRBV4-3 and J usage is TRBJ1-1; 7 positions match TRBD1. The CDR3 consists of 12 residues. Germline CDR1 is LGHNA and CDR2 is YSLEER. J lost 12 bases, V lost 4 bases, and 8 bases had no gene match. The CDR3 region has the DNA TGCGCCAGCAGCCTCGACAGGGCCGGACCTTTCTTT. Encoded protein: CASSLDRAGPFF.